The 24 T cell receptor beta chains below were found in one sample sequenced in a study of T cells in localized non-small cell lung cancer. This table comes from immunoSEQ multiplex PCR, and its TCRdb copy is limited to in-frame clones, with some not included. The sample yields about 11,000 clones, roughly four fifths seen once. The sequencing here drew on peripheral blood mononuclear cells, taken before any cancer treatment. These receptors all stem from a female donor aged 60 or older with stage II lung adenocarcinoma.

This chain joins TRBV28 and TRBJ1-1; 10 nucleotides match TRBD1. Germline CDR1 is MDHEN and CDR2 is SYDVKM. The junction had 10 bases not matched to a gene; V was cut back by 5 bases and J by 4 bases. The CDR3 extends over 16 amino acids. The CDR3 DNA reads as TGTGCCAGCAGTGTATATACGGGACAGGGGAGCACTGAAGCTTTCTTT. It translates to CASSVYTGQGSTEAFF.

The chain joins TRBV7-9 to TRBJ1-1; D remains unclear. Deletions cut 1 base from V and 10 bases from J, with 10 bases between. Looked up from germline, CDR1 is SEHNR and CDR2 is FQNEAQ (reference sequence). The CDR3 extends over 12 amino acids. CDR3 sequence (DNA): TGTGCCAGCAGCTTAGACAGCCGGGGAGCTTTCTTT. Translated, it gives CASSLDSRGAFF.

Only one count was recorded for this clone. Because the CDR3's place on the DNA is in doubt, the DNA is left out and the CDR3 is given as listed by TCRdb. V usage is TRBV18 and J usage is TRBJ2-5; no DNA check was done on the table's D call, TRBD2. Per the germline V gene, CDR1 is KGHSH and CDR2 is LQKENI. A total of 15 residues make up the CDR3, ends included. The CDR3 sequence: CASSPGRAGPTGQYF.

V is TRBV2 and J is TRBJ2-5; the match to TRBD1 covers 9 bases. The CDR3 extends over 15 amino acids. Germline lookup yields CDR1 SNHLY and CDR2 FYNNEI. The J segment lost 3 bases and the V segment lost 6 bases, leaving 8 bases of the junction unmatched. CDR3 region: CASRTPRDREETQYF. CDR3 sequence (DNA): TGTGCCAGCAGGACGCCTAGGGACAGGGAAGAGACCCAGTACTTC.

The CDR3 coding sequence is TGTGCCAGCAGCTTCGCAGGAAGAATCACTGAAGCTTTCTTT. Amino acids: CASSFAGRITEAFF. The chain employs TRBV7-3 and TRBJ1-1, with D unresolved. The CDR3 extends over 14 amino acids. Trimming took 3 bases from V and 4 from J, leaving 12 bases between them. CDR1 and CDR2 (germline): SGHTA, FQGTGA.

V gene TRBV5-1 combines with J gene TRBJ1-3; 7 bases fit TRBD1. With V trimmed by 4 bases and J by 0 bases, 7 bases remained unmatched. CDR3 length equals 16 residues. Germline CDR1 is SGHRS and CDR2 is YFSETQ. Here the CDR3 reads CASSVTGAGSGNTIYF. The CDR3, as DNA: TGCGCCAGCAGCGTCACAGGGGCAGGCTCTGGAAACACCATATATTTT.

The chain carries TRBV7-8 and TRBJ2-2; D unresolved. V was pared by 5 bases and J by 7 bases, with 20 bases between. The V gene's germline CDR1 is SGHVS and CDR2 FQNEAQ. The CDR3 totals 16 residues. CDR3 sequence: CASSPSAAVSYGELFF. CDR3 in DNA: TGTGCCAGCAGCCCCTCCGCGGCGGTTTCATACGGGGAGCTGTTTTTT.

V is TRBV19 and J is TRBJ1-1; 12 positions match TRBD1. CDR1 is LNHDA, CDR2 SQIVND, per germline (reference sequence). The CDR3 covers 14 residues. The ends lost 11 bases at V and 6 bases at J; junction bases unmatched: 10. Written as DNA, the CDR3 is TGTGCCGCCCGCCGGGACAGGGGGCAGGCTGAAGCTTTCTTT. Encoded protein: CAARRDRGQAEAFF.

The rearrangement joins TRBV28 to TRBJ1-4, with TRBD1 matching over 9 bases. Unmatched junction bases numbered 17, after V lost 5 bases and J lost 10 bases. The CDR3 contains 17 residues. CDR1 is MDHEN and CDR2 is SYDVKM in the germline V gene. CDR3 amino acids: CASSPHRTRTGEGKLFF. CDR3 DNA: TGTGCCAGCAGTCCCCACCGAACCAGGACAGGGGAAGGAAAACTGTTTTTT.

The V call is TRBV5-6, the J call TRBJ2-5; the D gene is possibly TRBD1 (5 bases). V dropped 0 bases and J dropped 4 bases, with 10 bases sitting between them. CDR1 and CDR2 from the germline V gene are SGHDT and YYEEEE. This CDR3 has 14 residues. CDR3 bases: TGTGCCAGCAGCTTGGGTGGGGCCCCAGAGACCCAGTACTTC. Its protein product is CASSLGGAPETQYF.

This clone was detected only a few times. The gene calls are TRBV7-2 and TRBJ1-2; D is uncertain. The CDR3 consists of 13 residues. The germline gives CDR1 SGHTA, CDR2 FQGNSA. V shed 1 base and J shed 4 bases, with 7 bases lying between them. The CDR3 spells CASSLEQFYGYTF. CDR3 in DNA: TGTGCCAGCAGCTTAGAACAGTTCTATGGCTACACCTTC.

V gene TRBV13 combines with J gene TRBJ1-2; tentatively, D is TRBD1 (5 bases). Trimming cost V 4 bases and J 8 bases, with 20 bases left between them. The CDR3 is 15 residues long. Germline CDR1 and CDR2: PRHDT and FYEKMQ (reference sequence). In nucleotides, the CDR3 is TGTGCCAGCAGCTCCCGAAAGTCAGGGTTCGCGGGCTACACCTTC. Translated, it gives CASSSRKSGFAGYTF.

The chain combines TRBV7-9 with TRBJ2-1; 15 nucleotides align to TRBD2. CDR3 length equals 18 residues. V shed 4 bases, J shed 1 base, and the junction held 5 bases outside the gene matches. Per germline, CDR1 SEHNR and CDR2 FQNEAQ (reference sequence). CDR3 nucleotides: TGTGCCAGCAGCTCCGGGACTAGCGGGGGGCCTTCCTACAATGAGCAGTTCTTC. Translation gives CASSSGTSGGPSYNEQFF.

Comment on this clone: Other DNA sequences in this specimen translate into the identical CDR3. This chain links TRBV2 with TRBJ1-1; perhaps TRBD1 as D (5 bases). The length of the CDR3 is 16 residues. Germline CDR1 reads SNHLY; CDR2 reads FYNNEI. Deletions cut 8 bases from V and 6 bases from J, with 25 bases between. CDR3 region: CASGDAGGGISAEAFF. In DNA form, the CDR3 reads TGTGCCAGCGGGGATGCGGGGGGAGGTATATCAGCTGAAGCTTTCTTT.

The V gene is TRBV7-3, the J gene TRBJ1-1, with D perhaps TRBD1 (6 bases). CDR1 is SGHTA, CDR2 FQGTGA, per germline. CDR3 length equals 15 residues. Trimming took 2 bases from V and 5 from J, leaving 15 bases between them. This CDR3 is CASSLEPRGETEAFF. DNA of the CDR3: TGTGCCAGCAGCTTAGAGCCCAGGGGAGAGACTGAAGCTTTCTTT.

This clone was counted only a few times. The chain carries TRBV10-3 and TRBJ1-4, with 9 bases aligning to TRBD1. Trimming removed 9 bases from V and 7 bases from J; junction bases left unmatched: 6. CDR1 ENHRY and CDR2 SYGVKD come from the germline V gene. The CDR3 extends over 13 amino acids. CDR3 nucleotides: TGTGCCATTGCGGGACAGGGCGGTGAAAAACTGTTTTTT. This encodes CAIAGQGGEKLFF.

The V gene is TRBV5-5, the J gene TRBJ2-7; 9 bases line up with TRBD2. J was trimmed by 0 bases and V by 2 bases; bases with no gene match: 9. The CDR3 spans 17 residues. Germline V gene lookup returns CDR1 SGHKS and CDR2 YYEKEE (reference sequence). CDR3 coding DNA: TGTGCCAGCAGCTTTGGTAGCGGGAGAGTCTTCTCCTACGAGCAGTACTTC. It is translated as CASSFGSGRVFSYEQYF.

J is TRBJ2-6 and V is TRBV28, with D possibly called TRBD1 or TRBD2 (6 bases each). V shed 8 bases and J shed 2 bases, with 13 bases lying between them. The germline gives CDR1 MDHEN, CDR2 SYDVKM. The CDR3 extends over 15 amino acids. CDR3 amino acids: CASGSGATGANVLTF. The CDR3 DNA sequence: TGTGCCAGCGGTTCGGGGGCCACTGGGGCCAACGTCCTGACTTTC.

The V gene is TRBV19, the J gene TRBJ1-5, with TRBD1 matching over 10 bases. The V gene end was trimmed by 5 bases and the J gene end by 6 bases; junction bases not matched to a gene: 7. The CDR3 spans 15 residues. Germline CDR1 and CDR2: LNHDA and SQIVND (reference sequence). This CDR3 is CASSLTGGYIQPQHF. In DNA, the CDR3 is TGTGCCAGTAGTTTGACAGGGGGCTATATTCAGCCCCAGCATTTT.

This clone was picked up one time. The gene calls are TRBV5-4 and TRBJ1-2; 7 nucleotides agree with TRBD1. The CDR3 consists of 17 residues. Germline CDR1 SGHNT, CDR2 YYREEE (reference sequence). With V trimmed by 4 bases and J by 2 bases, 14 bases remained unmatched. CDR3 sequence: CASSQGGQALRNYGYTF. The CDR3 DNA sequence: TGTGCCAGCAGCCAAGGAGGACAGGCCTTAAGAAACTATGGCTACACCTTC.

The chain carries TRBV2 and TRBJ1-2; D unresolved. The CDR3 is 17 residues long. Germline CDR1 is SNHLY and CDR2 is FYNNEI. Trimming left V 0 bases short and J 4 bases short, with 18 bases between. DNA of the CDR3: TGTGCCAGCAGTGAAGCGCTTCCCGAGACGGTCGTCTATGGCTACACCTTC. Translation gives CASSEALPETVVYGYTF.

The sample holds one count of this clone. The rearrangement joins TRBV5-1 to TRBJ1-6; possible D gene TRBD1, 5 bases. This CDR3 comprises 21 residues. V lost 0 bases and J lost 6, with 28 bases in between. CDR1 SGHRS and CDR2 YFSETQ come from the germline V gene. CDR3 DNA sequence: TGCGCCAGCAGCTTGGTGGGATTGGTGTTGGGACGCTCATGGGGTAATTCACCCCTCCACTTT. Amino acids: CASSLVGLVLGRSWGNSPLHF.

On this clone: At one end the junction does not follow the germline gene, possibly because of a read error. This rearrangement joins TRBV28 to TRBJ1-2; no clear D. Germline CDR1 MDHEN, CDR2 SYDVKM. The CDR3 is 15 amino acids. The CDR3 coding sequence is TGTGCCAGTAGTTCCCCTGGCGGGCGGAACTATGGCTACACCTTC. Its translation is CASSSPGGRNYGYTF.

The genes are TRBV2 and TRBJ1-5; weak D call: TRBD1 (6 bases). V gave up 5 bases and J gave up 2 bases, with 13 bases separating them. The germline V gene has CDR1 SNHLY and CDR2 FYNNEI. The CDR3 runs 15 residues. The CDR3 is CASSSRGYGNQPQHF. CDR3 coding DNA: TGTGCCAGCAGTTCCAGGGGATATGGCAATCAGCCCCAGCATTTT.